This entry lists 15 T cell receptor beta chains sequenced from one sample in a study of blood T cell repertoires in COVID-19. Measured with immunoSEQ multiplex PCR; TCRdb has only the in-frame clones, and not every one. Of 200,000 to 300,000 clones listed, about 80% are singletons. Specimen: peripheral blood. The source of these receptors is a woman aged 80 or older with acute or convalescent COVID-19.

The CDR3 reads CASSPGQGADTQYF. The CDR3 nucleotides read TGTGCCAGCAGCCCGGGACAGGGCGCAGATACGCAGTATTTT. The chain is built from TRBV11-3 and TRBJ2-3; 9 bases map to TRBD1. Unmatched junction bases numbered 4, after V lost 5 bases and J lost 4 bases. This CDR3 contains 14 residues. From germline, CDR1 is SGHNT and CDR2 YENEEA.

CDR3 amino acids: CASSIGTGGGETQYF. In DNA, the CDR3 is TGTGCCAGCAGCATAGGGACAGGGGGGGGAGAGACCCAGTACTTC. The V gene is TRBV5-4, the J gene TRBJ2-5, with 11 bases aligning to TRBD1. After removal of 4 bases from V and 4 bases from J, the junction contained 6 bases not matched to a gene. There are 15 residues in the CDR3. Per the germline V gene, CDR1 is SGHNT and CDR2 is YYREEE (reference sequence).

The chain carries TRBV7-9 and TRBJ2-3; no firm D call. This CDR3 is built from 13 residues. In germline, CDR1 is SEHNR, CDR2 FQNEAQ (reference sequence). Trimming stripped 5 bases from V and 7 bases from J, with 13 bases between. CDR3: CASSLSSANTQYF. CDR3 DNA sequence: TGTGCCAGCAGCCTTAGTTCTGCCAATACGCAGTATTTT.

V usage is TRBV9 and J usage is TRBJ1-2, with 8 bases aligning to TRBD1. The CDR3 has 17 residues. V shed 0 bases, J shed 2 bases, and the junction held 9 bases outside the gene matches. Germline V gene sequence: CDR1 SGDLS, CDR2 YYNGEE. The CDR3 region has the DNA TGTGCCAGCAGCGTAGGAGGGACAGGCGCCTGGAACTATGGCTACACCTTC. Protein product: CASSVGGTGAWNYGYTF.

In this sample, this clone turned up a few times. CDR3 nucleotides: TGTGCCAGCAGCCCCGCCGGGACAGGGGGCTGGAATTCACCCCTCCACTTT. Residues: CASSPAGTGGWNSPLHF. The V and J genes are TRBV7-9 and TRBJ1-6; 12 bases match TRBD1. V dropped 5 bases and J dropped 7; count of bases not matched to a gene: 9. CDR1 and CDR2 from the germline V gene are SEHNR and FQNEAQ (reference sequence). The CDR3 spans 17 residues.

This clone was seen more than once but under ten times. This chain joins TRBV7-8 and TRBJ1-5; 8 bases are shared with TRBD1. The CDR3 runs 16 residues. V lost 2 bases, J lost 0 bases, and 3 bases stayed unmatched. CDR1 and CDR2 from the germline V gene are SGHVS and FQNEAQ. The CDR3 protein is CASSLTGGGSNQPQHF. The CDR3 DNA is TGTGCCAGCAGCTTAACAGGGGGGGGTAGCAATCAGCCCCAGCATTTT.

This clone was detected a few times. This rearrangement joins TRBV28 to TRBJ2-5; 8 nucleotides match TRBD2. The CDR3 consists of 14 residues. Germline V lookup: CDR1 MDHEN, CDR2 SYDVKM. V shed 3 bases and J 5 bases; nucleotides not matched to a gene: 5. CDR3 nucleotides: TGTGCCAGCAGTTTGAGCGGGGGCCCGGAGACCCAGTACTTC. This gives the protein CASSLSGGPETQYF.

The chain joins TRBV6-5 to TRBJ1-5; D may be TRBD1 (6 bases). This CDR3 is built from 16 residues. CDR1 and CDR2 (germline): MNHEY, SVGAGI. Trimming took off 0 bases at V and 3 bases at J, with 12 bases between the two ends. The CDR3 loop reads CASSYSPGAINQPQHF. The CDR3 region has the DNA TGTGCCAGCAGTTACTCCCCAGGGGCGATCAATCAGCCCCAGCATTTT.

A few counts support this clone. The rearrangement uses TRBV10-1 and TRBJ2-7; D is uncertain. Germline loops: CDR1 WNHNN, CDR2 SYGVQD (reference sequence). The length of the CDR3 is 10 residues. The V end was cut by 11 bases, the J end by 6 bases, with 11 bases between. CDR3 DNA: TGCGCCGCGTCAAATTGCGAGCAGTACTTC. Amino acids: CAASNCEQYF.

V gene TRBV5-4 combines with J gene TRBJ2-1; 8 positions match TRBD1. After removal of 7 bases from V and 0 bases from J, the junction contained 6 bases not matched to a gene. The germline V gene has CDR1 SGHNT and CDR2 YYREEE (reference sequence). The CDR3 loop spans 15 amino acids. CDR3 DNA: TGTGCCAGCCAAGGACAGGGTCCCTCCTACAATGAGCAGTTCTTC. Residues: CASQGQGPSYNEQFF.

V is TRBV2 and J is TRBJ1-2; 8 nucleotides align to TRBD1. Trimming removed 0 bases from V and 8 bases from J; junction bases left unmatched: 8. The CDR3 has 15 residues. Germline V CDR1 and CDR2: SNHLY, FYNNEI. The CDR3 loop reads CASSEALQGAMGYTF. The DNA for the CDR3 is TGTGCCAGCAGTGAAGCGCTTCAGGGGGCAATGGGCTACACCTTC.

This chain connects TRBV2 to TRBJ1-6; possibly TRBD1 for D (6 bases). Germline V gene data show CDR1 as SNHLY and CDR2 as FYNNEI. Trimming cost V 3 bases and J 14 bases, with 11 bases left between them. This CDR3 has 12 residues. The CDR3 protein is CASSEGRTALHF. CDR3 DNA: TGTGCCAGCAGTGAGGGAAGGACAGCCCTCCACTTT.

CDR3 sequence (DNA): TGTGCCAGCAGCTTGGCCGGGACAGGCTATGGCTACACCTTC. This gives the protein CASSLAGTGYGYTF. The chain couples TRBV5-6 to TRBJ1-2, with 8 bases aligning to TRBD1. Germline lookup yields CDR1 SGHDT and CDR2 YYEEEE. V lost 0 bases and J lost 4; bases outside the gene matches: 2. This CDR3 contains 14 residues. The whole variable domain, remainder taken from reference TRBV5-6 and TRBJ1-2, is DAGVTQSPTHLIKTRGQQVTLRCSPKSGHDTVSWYQQALGQGPQFIFQYYEEEERQRGNFPDRFSGHQFPNYSSELNVNALLLGDSALYLCASSLAGTGYGYTFGSGTRLTVV.

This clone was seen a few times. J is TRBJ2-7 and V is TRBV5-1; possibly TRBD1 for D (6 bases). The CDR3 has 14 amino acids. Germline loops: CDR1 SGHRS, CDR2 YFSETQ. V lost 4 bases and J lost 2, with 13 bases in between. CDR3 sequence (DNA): TGCGCCAGCAGCATCGAACAGGGTGCCTACGAGCAGTACTTC. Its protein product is CASSIEQGAYEQYF.

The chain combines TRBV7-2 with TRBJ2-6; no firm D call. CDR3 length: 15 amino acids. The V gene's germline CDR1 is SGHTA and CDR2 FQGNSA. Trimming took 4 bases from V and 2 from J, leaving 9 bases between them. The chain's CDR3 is CASSSYTTGANVLTF. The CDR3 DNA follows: TGTGCCAGCAGCTCTTACACCACTGGGGCCAACGTCCTGACTTTC.